What follows are 28 T cell receptor beta chains derived from one specimen sequenced in a study of shared clonotypes between healthy human individuals. The method was immunoSEQ multiplex PCR; TCRdb's version includes in-frame clones alone and lacks a portion of them. The sample holds about 1.1 million clones, around 78% seen once. The source material was memory CD4+ T cells from PBMCs. Stated subset: CD45RA-negative fraction. These receptors came from a man between 18 and 35 years old in good health. Some clones in this sample may be carry-over from other donors' samples.

The genes are TRBV9 and TRBJ2-7; D possibly corresponds to TRBD1 (5 bases). V dropped 4 bases and J dropped 3 bases, with 17 bases sitting between them. Germline-derived CDR1 and CDR2 are SGDLS and YYNGEE. The CDR3 sequence is 15 residues long. This chain's CDR3 is CASSPSLREVYEQYF. CDR3 in DNA: TGTGCCAGCAGCCCAAGCCTCAGGGAAGTCTACGAGCAGTACTTC.

The CDR3 sequence is CASSPGNNRGPNYGYTF. CDR3 bases: TGTGCCAGCTCACCAGGAAATAACAGGGGGCCTAACTATGGCTACACCTTC. The chain combines TRBV18 with TRBJ1-2, with 9 bases lining up with TRBD1. Per the germline V gene, CDR1 is KGHSH and CDR2 is LQKENI. Losses at the gene ends were 2 bases for V and 0 bases for J; bases not matched to a gene: 7. The CDR3 has 17 residues.

This chain uses TRBV30 with TRBJ2-7; D may be TRBD1 or TRBD2 (5 bases each). Germline CDR1 reads GTSNPN; CDR2 reads SVGIG (reference sequence). This CDR3 is built from 15 residues. V was shortened by 2 bases and J by 2 bases, with 16 bases between the two germline ends. DNA for the CDR3: TGTGCCTGGAGTCACCTTACGGGGCCCCCCTACGAGCAGTACTTC. This encodes CAWSHLTGPPYEQYF.

The V and J genes are TRBV5-4 and TRBJ1-2; no definite D call. V was cut by 2 bases and J by 4 bases, with 15 bases left in between. Per the germline V gene, CDR1 is SGHNT and CDR2 is YYREEE (reference sequence). The CDR3 is 15 amino acids. The CDR3: CASSFPGRALYGYTF. CDR3 bases: TGTGCCAGCAGCTTTCCCGGACGGGCCCTCTATGGCTACACCTTC. Combining the CDR3 with reference TRBV5-4 and TRBJ1-2 gives the whole variable domain ETGVTQSPTHLIKTRGQQVTLRCSSQSGHNTVSWYQQALGQGPQFIFQYYREEENGRGNFPPRFSGLQFPNYSSELNVNALELDDSALYLCASSFPGRALYGYTFGSGTRLTVV.

The V and J genes are TRBV7-2 and TRBJ1-3; possible D gene TRBD1, 6 bases. The CDR3 loop spans 17 amino acids. The germline CDR1 and CDR2 sequences are SGHTA and FQGNSA. V was clipped by 5 bases and J by 0 bases, with 17 bases between them. CDR3 region: CASSPRGGPGSGNTIYF. The CDR3 DNA is TGTGCCAGCAGCCCCCGGGGGGGGCCTGGCTCTGGAAACACCATATATTTT.

The chain is built from TRBV10-3 and TRBJ2-5; no firm D call. CDR3 length: 11 amino acids. The germline gives CDR1 ENHRY, CDR2 SYGVKD. V was cut by 10 bases and J by 5 bases, with 11 bases left in between. The CDR3 sequence: CATKLGETQYF. The CDR3 DNA reads TGTGCCACGAAATTGGGCGAGACCCAGTACTTC.

The chain employs TRBV2 and TRBJ2-3; D gene uncertain. The V end was cut by 6 bases, the J end by 4 bases, with 14 bases between. This CDR3 contains 14 residues. Germline CDR1 reads SNHLY; CDR2 reads FYNNEI. CDR3 residues: CASRGVFESDTQYF. CDR3 bases: TGTGCCAGCAGAGGCGTTTTCGAGTCAGATACGCAGTATTTT.

CDR3 in DNA: TGTGCCAGCAGCCCCTCCCCAGGCTATGGCTACACCTTC. It encodes CASSPSPGYGYTF. The V gene is TRBV7-9, the J gene TRBJ1-2; D uncertain. Germline V gene data show CDR1 as SEHNR and CDR2 as FQNEAQ (reference sequence). V dropped 5 bases and J dropped 4 bases, with 11 bases sitting between them. The CDR3 runs to 13 residues. The full variable domain, rest sourced from reference TRBV7-9 and TRBJ1-2, is DTGVSQNPRHKITKRGQNVTFRCDPISEHNRLYWYRQTLGQGPEFLTYFQNEAQLEKSRLLSDRFSAERPKGSFSTLEIQRTEQGDSAMYLCASSPSPGYGYTFGSGTRLTVV.

The chain uses TRBV28 and TRBJ2-7; 12 nucleotides align to TRBD2. CDR1 and CDR2 (germline): MDHEN, SYDVKM. Trimming removed 5 bases from V and 4 bases from J; junction bases left unmatched: 9. CDR3 length equals 16 residues. The CDR3: CASSQGLAGTGYEQYF. The CDR3 DNA sequence: TGTGCCAGCAGTCAAGGACTAGCGGGAACCGGATACGAGCAGTACTTC.

This clone was picked up one time. The chain joins TRBV27 to TRBJ1-5, with unresolved D. The germline CDR1 and CDR2 sequences are MNHEY and SMNVEV (reference sequence). The CDR3 spans 16 residues. The ends were cut back, 5 bases at V and 4 bases at J, with 18 bases in the middle. DNA for the CDR3: TGTGCCAGCAGTCCTCGGATCCGACGTGAAAATCAGCCCCAGCATTTT. Translation gives CASSPRIRRENQPQHF.

The V and J genes are TRBV2 and TRBJ2-1; 7 positions match TRBD2. V dropped 8 bases and J dropped 0; count of bases not matched to a gene: 10. From germline, CDR1 is SNHLY and CDR2 FYNNEI. This CDR3 is 16 amino acids long. This CDR3 reads CASFGASGSSYNEQFF. CDR3 DNA sequence: TGTGCCAGCTTTGGGGCTAGCGGTAGCTCCTACAATGAGCAGTTCTTC.

The V call is TRBV6-5, the J call TRBJ1-2; D is unresolved. Between the trimmed V and J ends, which lost 1 base and 0 bases, there was a span of 3 bases. The length of the CDR3 is 13 residues. CDR1 MNHEY and CDR2 SVGAGI come from the germline V gene. This CDR3 is CASSYWANYGYTF. The DNA of the CDR3 is TGTGCCAGCAGTTACTGGGCTAACTATGGCTACACCTTC.

This clone was observed a single time. The rearrangement links TRBV27 to TRBJ2-7; D might be TRBD1 (5 bases). Per the germline V gene, CDR1 is MNHEY and CDR2 is SMNVEV (reference sequence). This CDR3 region has 14 residues. V was cut by 5 bases and J by 4 bases, with 15 bases left in between. CDR3 nucleotide sequence: TGTGCCAGCAGTCCCACTCGGACACTTTACGAGCAGTACTTC. It translates to CASSPTRTLYEQYF.

The chain employs TRBV7-8 and TRBJ1-1, with D perhaps TRBD1 (5 bases). Germline CDR1 and CDR2: SGHVS and FQNEAQ. The CDR3 runs to 15 residues. The V gene lost 3 bases and the J gene lost 3 bases, with 14 bases spanning the gap. CDR3 region: CASSFGGVGYTEAFF. The CDR3 DNA follows: TGTGCCAGCAGCTTCGGGGGGGTAGGGTACACTGAAGCTTTCTTT.

The chain employs TRBV15 and TRBJ2-3; D gene uncertain. Germline-derived CDR1 and CDR2 are LNHNV and YYDKDF (reference sequence). This CDR3 contains 13 residues. The ends were cut back, 8 bases at V and 0 bases at J, with 9 bases in the middle. The CDR3 spells CATGVSSTDTQYF. In DNA, the CDR3 is TGTGCCACCGGCGTCTCTAGCACAGATACGCAGTATTTT.

This sequence joins TRBV5-1 and TRBJ2-2, with 11 bases aligning to TRBD1. The germline gives CDR1 SGHRS, CDR2 YFSETQ. CDR3 length: 15 amino acids. V trimming: 4 bases; J trimming: 6 bases; junction bases outside the gene matches: 5. In DNA form, the CDR3 reads TGCGCCAGCAGCCCGGGACAGGGGGGGCCCGGGGAGCTGTTTTTT. Its translation is CASSPGQGGPGELFF.

As DNA, the CDR3 is TGTGCCAGCAGTGATCCCCGGACAGGGCTCTATGGCTACACCTTC. Translated: CASSDPRTGLYGYTF. This chain uses TRBV6-1 with TRBJ1-2, with 8 bases identical to TRBD1. J was trimmed by 4 bases and V by 3 bases; bases with no gene match: 7. The CDR3 covers 15 residues. CDR1 MNHNS and CDR2 SASEGT come from the germline V gene.

This clone was found many times. The chain joins TRBV29-1 to TRBJ2-1; D uncertain. V dropped 4 bases and J dropped 0 bases, with 10 bases sitting between them. CDR3 length: 14 residues. Per the germline V gene, CDR1 is SQVTM and CDR2 is ANQGSEA. The CDR3: CSVVGGTSYNEQFF. The CDR3 coding sequence is TGCAGCGTTGTCGGTGGCACCTCCTACAATGAGCAGTTCTTC.

The V call is TRBV28, the J call TRBJ2-7; D perhaps matches TRBD1 (6 bases). The V end lost 2 bases, the J end lost 9 bases, and 14 bases lay between the germline ends. The length of the CDR3 is 13 residues. Germline V CDR1 and CDR2: MDHEN, SYDVKM. The CDR3 sequence is CASSLNTGTLQYF. In nucleotides, the CDR3 is TGTGCCAGCAGTTTAAATACAGGGACGTTGCAGTACTTC.

This clone showed up just a few times. The gene calls are TRBV30 and TRBJ1-2; D unclear. The germline CDR1 and CDR2 sequences are GTSNPN and SVGIG (reference sequence). The CDR3 runs to 14 residues. The V end lost 4 bases, the J end lost 2 bases, and 14 bases lay between the germline ends. CDR3 loop: CAWITSLGNYGYTF. Written as DNA, the CDR3 is TGTGCCTGGATTACCAGCCTTGGCAACTATGGCTACACCTTC.

This clone occurred once. The chain employs TRBV5-1 and TRBJ2-1, with 14 bases matching TRBD2. V lost 3 bases and J lost 4; bases outside the gene matches: 6. Per the germline V gene, CDR1 is SGHRS and CDR2 is YFSETQ. This CDR3 is 17 amino acids long. The CDR3 loop reads CASSSGLAGGRYNEQFF. In nucleotides, the CDR3 is TGCGCCAGCAGCTCCGGACTAGCGGGAGGCCGATACAATGAGCAGTTCTTC.

In this sample, this clone turned up a few times. The CDR3 protein is CSVGEEGIQYF. For the CDR3, the DNA is TGCAGCGTGGGTGAGGAGGGCATTCAGTACTTC. The chain joins TRBV29-1 to TRBJ2-4; TRBD2 might be the D (6 bases). Germline V lookup: CDR1 SQVTM, CDR2 ANQGSEA. Trimming cost V 6 bases and J 9 bases, with 12 bases left between them. The CDR3 extends over 11 amino acids.

The chain joins TRBV18 to TRBJ1-2; D perhaps matches TRBD1 (6 bases). Germline CDR1 KGHSH, CDR2 LQKENI. Trimming removed 3 bases from V and 4 bases from J, with 12 bases in between. The CDR3 totals 14 residues. Written as DNA, the CDR3 is TGTGCCAGCTCACCTAACAGGGACGGCTATGGCTACACCTTC. Its protein is CASSPNRDGYGYTF.

This clone was counted once. V usage is TRBV28 and J usage is TRBJ1-4; TRBD1 matches 7 bases. V shed 6 bases, J shed 8 bases, and the junction held 9 bases outside the gene matches. CDR3 length: 14 residues. Germline values: CDR1 MDHEN, CDR2 SYDVKM. The DNA of the CDR3 is TGTGCCAGCAGGCTTGACAGGGTACGAGAAAAACTGTTTTTT. Translation gives CASRLDRVREKLFF. The full variable domain, in which reference TRBV28 and TRBJ1-4 provide the parts outside the CDR3, is DVKVTQSSRYLVKRTGEKVFLECVQDMDHENMFWYRQDPGLGLRLIYFSYDVKMKEKGDIPEGYSVSREKKERFSLILESASTNQTSMYLCASRLDRVREKLFFGSGTQLSVL.

The chain is built from TRBV14 and TRBJ1-3; D is undetermined. Trimming removed 6 bases from V and 2 bases from J, with 17 bases in between. CDR3 length: 16 amino acids. Germline CDR1 and CDR2: SGHDN and FVKESK. The CDR3 is CASSPAPGEAGNTIYF. The CDR3 nucleotides are TGTGCCAGCAGTCCCGCCCCCGGGGAAGCTGGAAACACCATATATTTT.

For the CDR3, the DNA is TGTGCCAGCAGCTTAGGGCTAGCGGGACTGGATGAGCAGTTCTTC. Protein product: CASSLGLAGLDEQFF. The rearrangement joins TRBV7-3 to TRBJ2-1; TRBD2 matches 9 bases. Germline values: CDR1 SGHTA, CDR2 FQGTGA. Trimming cost V 2 bases and J 8 bases; bases outside gene matches: 7. The length of the CDR3 is 15 residues.

The chain joins TRBV5-8 to TRBJ2-1; no reliable D call. The CDR3 runs to 14 residues. The V and J ends lost 4 bases and 0 bases respectively, with 8 bases between them. Germline CDR1 and CDR2: SGHTS and YDEGEE. This chain's CDR3 is CASSRQSSYNEQFF. In DNA form, the CDR3 reads TGTGCCAGCAGCCGTCAGAGCTCCTACAATGAGCAGTTCTTC.

V and J are TRBV6-1 and TRBJ2-7, with a possible D match to TRBD2 (6 bases). Trimming took off 2 bases at V and 3 bases at J, with 11 bases between the two ends. The germline V gene encodes CDR1 MNHNS and CDR2 SASEGT. The CDR3 is made up of 14 amino acids. CDR3 nucleotides: TGTGCCAGCAGTGAACGGGACTTGAACTACGAGCAGTACTTC. Translating gives CASSERDLNYEQYF.